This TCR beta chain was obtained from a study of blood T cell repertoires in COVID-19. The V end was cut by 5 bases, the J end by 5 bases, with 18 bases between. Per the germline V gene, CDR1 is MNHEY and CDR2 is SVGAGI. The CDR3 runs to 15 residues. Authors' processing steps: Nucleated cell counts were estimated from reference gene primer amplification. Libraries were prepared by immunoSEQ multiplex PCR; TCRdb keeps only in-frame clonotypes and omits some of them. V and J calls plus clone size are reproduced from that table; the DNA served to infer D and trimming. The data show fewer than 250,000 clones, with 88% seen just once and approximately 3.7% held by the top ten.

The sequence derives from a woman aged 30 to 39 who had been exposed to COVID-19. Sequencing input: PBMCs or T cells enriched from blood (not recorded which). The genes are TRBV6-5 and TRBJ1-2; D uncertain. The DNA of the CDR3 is TGTGCCAGCAGTCCCCTAGGAAGGTCGGTATATGGCTACACCTTC. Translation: CASSPLGRSVYGYTF.